This T cell receptor (beta chain) emerged from a study of human CD8 memory T cell subsets. The germline CDR1 and CDR2 sequences are LNHDA and SQIVND (reference sequence). CDR3 length: 16 amino acids. Generation of TCR beta libraries used UMI-labeled 5' RACE. One entry per CDR3 protein, without DNA, is what TCRdb gives after re-calling the 5' RACE reads. Recorded for this sample: around 4,300 distinct CDR3 sequences. This clonotype is labeled medium-sized based on frequency. This chain uses TRBV19 with TRBJ1-5; as DNA is missing, the TRBD1 call by TCRdb cannot be tested. This receptor was obtained from a human donor in good health. Specimen: CD8+ T cells from PBMCs. This CDR3 is CASTQWGVASNQPQHF.